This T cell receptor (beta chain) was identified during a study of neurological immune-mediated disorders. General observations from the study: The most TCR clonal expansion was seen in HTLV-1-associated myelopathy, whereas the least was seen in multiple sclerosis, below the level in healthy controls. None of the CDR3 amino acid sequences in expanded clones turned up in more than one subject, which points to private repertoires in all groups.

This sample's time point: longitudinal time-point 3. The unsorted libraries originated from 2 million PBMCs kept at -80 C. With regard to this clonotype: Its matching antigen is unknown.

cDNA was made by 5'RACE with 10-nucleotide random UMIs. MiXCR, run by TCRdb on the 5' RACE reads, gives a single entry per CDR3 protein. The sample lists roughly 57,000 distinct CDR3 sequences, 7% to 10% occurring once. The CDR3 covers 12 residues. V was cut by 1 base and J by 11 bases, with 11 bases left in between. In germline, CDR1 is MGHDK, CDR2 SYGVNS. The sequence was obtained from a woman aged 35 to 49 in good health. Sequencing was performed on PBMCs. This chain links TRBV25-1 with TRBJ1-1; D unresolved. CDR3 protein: CASSELAGDAFF. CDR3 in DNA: TGTGCCAGCAGTGAATTGGCAGGCGACGCTTTCTTT.